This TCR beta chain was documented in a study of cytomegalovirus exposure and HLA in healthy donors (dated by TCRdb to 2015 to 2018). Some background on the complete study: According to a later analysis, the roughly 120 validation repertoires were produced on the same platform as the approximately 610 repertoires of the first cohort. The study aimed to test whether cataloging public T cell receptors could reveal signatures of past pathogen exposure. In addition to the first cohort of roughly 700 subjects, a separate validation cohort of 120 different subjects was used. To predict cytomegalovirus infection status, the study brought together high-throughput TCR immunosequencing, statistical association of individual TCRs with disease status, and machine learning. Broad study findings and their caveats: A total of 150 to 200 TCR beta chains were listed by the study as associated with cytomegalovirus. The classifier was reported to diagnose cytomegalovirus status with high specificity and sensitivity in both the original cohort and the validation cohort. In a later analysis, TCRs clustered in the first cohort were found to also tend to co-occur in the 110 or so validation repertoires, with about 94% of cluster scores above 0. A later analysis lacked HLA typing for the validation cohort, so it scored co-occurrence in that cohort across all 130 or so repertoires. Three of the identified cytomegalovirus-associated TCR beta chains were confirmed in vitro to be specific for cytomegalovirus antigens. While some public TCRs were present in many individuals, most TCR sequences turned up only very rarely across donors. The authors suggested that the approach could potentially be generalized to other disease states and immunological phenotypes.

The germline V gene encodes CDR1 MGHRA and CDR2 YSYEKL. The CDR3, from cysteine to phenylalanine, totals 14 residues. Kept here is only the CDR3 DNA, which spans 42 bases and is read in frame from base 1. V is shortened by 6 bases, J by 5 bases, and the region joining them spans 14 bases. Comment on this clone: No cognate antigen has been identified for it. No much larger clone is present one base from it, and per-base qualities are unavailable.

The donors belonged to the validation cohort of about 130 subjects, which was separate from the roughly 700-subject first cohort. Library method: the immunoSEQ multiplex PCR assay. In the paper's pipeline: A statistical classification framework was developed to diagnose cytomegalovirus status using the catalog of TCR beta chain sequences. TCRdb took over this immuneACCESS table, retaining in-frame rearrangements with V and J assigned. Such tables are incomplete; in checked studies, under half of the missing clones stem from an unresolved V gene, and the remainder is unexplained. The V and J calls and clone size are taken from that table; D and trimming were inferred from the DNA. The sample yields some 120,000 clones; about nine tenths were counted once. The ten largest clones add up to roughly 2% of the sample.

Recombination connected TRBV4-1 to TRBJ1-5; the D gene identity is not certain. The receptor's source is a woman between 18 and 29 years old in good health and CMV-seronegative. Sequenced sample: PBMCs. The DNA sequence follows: TGCGCCAGCAGTTCTCAGGTTGTGGATCAGCCCCAGCATTTT. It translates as CASSSQVVDQPQHF.